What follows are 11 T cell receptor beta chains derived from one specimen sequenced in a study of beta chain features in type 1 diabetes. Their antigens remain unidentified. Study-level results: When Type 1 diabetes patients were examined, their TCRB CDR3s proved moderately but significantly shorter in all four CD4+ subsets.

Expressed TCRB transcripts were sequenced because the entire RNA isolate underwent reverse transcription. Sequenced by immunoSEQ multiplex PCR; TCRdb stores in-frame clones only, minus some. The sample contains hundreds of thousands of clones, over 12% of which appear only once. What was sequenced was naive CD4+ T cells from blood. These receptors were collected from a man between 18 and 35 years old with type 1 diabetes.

DNA of the CDR3: TGTGCCAGCAGAACATCAGGGGTCCGGGGTTGGGACACCTTC. This sequence encodes CASRTSGVRGWDTF. The chain recombines TRBV6-5 with TRBJ1-2, with D possibly matching TRBD1 (6 bases). CDR1 is MNHEY and CDR2 is SVGAGI in the germline V gene. V shed 6 bases and J shed 12 bases, with 23 bases lying between them. The CDR3 length is 14 residues.

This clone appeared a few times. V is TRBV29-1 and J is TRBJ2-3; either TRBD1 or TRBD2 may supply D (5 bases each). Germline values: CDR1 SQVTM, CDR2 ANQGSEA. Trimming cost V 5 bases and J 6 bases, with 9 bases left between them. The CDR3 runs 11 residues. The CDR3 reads CSVQGADTQYF. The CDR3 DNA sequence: TGCAGCGTTCAGGGAGCGGATACGCAGTATTTT.

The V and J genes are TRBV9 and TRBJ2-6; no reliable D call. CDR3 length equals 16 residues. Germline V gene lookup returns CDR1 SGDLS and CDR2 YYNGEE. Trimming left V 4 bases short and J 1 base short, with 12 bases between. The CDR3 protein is CASSFRPQSGANVLTF. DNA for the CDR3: TGTGCCAGCAGCTTCCGACCGCAGTCTGGGGCCAACGTCCTGACTTTC.

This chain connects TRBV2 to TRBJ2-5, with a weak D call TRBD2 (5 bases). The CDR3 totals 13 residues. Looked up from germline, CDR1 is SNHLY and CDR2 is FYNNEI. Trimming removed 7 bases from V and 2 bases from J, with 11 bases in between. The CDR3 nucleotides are TGTGCCAGCACTTGGACTCAACAAGAGACCCAGTACTTC. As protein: CASTWTQQETQYF.

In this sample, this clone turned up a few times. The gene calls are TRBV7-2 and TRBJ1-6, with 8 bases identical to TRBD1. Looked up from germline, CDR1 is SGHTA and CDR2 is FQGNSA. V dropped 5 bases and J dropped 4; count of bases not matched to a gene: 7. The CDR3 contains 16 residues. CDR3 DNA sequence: TGTGCCAGCAGCACGACGGACAGGGTTTATAATTCACCCCTCCACTTT. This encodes CASSTTDRVYNSPLHF.

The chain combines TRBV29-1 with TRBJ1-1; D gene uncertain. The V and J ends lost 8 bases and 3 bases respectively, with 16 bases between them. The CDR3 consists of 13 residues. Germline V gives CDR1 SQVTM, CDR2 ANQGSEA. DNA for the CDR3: TGCAGCACCAGGACGAGGGTGGACACTGAAGCTTTCTTT. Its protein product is CSTRTRVDTEAFF.

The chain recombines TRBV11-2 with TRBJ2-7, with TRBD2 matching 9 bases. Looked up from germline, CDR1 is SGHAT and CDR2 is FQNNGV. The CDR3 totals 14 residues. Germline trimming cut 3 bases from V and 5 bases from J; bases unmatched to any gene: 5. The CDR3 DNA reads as TGTGCCAGCAGCTTTGGGCTAGCGGGGCACGAGCAGTACTTC. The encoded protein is CASSFGLAGHEQYF.

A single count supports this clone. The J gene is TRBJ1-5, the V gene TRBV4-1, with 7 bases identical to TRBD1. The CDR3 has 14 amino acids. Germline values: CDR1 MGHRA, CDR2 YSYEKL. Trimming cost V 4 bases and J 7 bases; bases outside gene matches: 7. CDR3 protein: CASSLDRLPQPQHF. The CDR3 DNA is TGCGCCAGCAGCCTGGACAGGCTGCCGCAGCCCCAGCATTTT.

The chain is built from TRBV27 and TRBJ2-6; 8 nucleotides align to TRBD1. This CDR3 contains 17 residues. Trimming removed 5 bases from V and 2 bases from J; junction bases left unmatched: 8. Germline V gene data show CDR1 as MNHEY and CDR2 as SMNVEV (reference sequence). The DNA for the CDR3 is TGTGCCAGCAGTCCGGACAGGGTGGATACTGGGGCCAACGTCCTGACTTTC. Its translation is CASSPDRVDTGANVLTF.

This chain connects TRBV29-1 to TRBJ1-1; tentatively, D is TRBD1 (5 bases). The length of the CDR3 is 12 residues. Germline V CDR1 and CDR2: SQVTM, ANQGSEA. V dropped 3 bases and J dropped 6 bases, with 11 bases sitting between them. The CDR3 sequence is CSVESTGPEAFF. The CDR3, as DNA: TGCAGCGTTGAGTCAACGGGGCCTGAAGCTTTCTTT.

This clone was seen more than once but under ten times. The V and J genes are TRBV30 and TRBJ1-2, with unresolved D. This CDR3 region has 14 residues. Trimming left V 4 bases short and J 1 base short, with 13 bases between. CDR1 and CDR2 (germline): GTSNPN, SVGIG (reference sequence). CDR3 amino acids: CAWTRSAVNYGYTF. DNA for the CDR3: TGTGCCTGGACACGGTCAGCCGTTAACTATGGCTACACCTTC.